This T cell receptor (beta chain) came from a study of preoperative IRX-2 immunotherapy in early breast cancer. Germline values: CDR1 SGHRS, CDR2 YFSETQ. V lost 4 bases, J lost 9 bases, and 8 bases stayed unmatched. This CDR3 spans 14 amino acids. Data came from immunoSEQ multiplex PCR; TCRdb stores just in-frame clones and leaves some out. Of over 25,000 clones in the sample, around 80% are singletons; the top ten hold less than 7%. The sample's treatment: preoperative locoregional IRX-2 cytokine immunotherapy. Preoperative locoregional IRX-2 cytokine immunotherapy was tested in the phase Ib source study.

This receptor was obtained from a human donor with breast cancer. The chain combines TRBV5-1 with TRBJ2-1; 9 nucleotides line up with TRBD2. The starting material was lymph node tissue, obtained after IRX-2 immunotherapy. The CDR3 loop is CASSRNLAGSEQFF. DNA for the CDR3: TGCGCCAGCAGCCGAAATCTAGCGGGGAGTGAGCAGTTCTTC.